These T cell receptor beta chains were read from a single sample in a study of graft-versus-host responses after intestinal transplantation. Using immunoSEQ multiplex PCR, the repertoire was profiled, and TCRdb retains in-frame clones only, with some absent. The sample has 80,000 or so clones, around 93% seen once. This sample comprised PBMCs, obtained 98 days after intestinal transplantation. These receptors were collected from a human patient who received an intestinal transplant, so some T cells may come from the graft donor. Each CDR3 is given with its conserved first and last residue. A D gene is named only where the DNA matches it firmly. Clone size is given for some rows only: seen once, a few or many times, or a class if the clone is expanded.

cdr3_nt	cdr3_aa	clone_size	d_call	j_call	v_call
TGTGCCAGTAGTATAGCCGGCCCCAGATACGAGCAGTACTTC	CASSIAGPRYEQYF	NA	NA	TRBJ2-7	TRBV19
TGTGCCAGCAGTGTTTCGGGGGGGAATGAGCAGTTCTTC	CASSVSGGNEQFF	once	TRBD2	TRBJ2-1	TRBV2
TGTGCCAGCAGTTCGGCGGGGTGGAACACCGGGGAGCTGTTTTTT	CASSSAGWNTGELFF	NA	NA	TRBJ2-2	TRBV11-2
TGTGCCAGCAGCTTCTCCTCGGACAGCACCTACGAGCAGTACTTC	CASSFSSDSTYEQYF	NA	NA	TRBJ2-7	TRBV9
TGTGCCAGCAGCTTACTAGCGGGGGGGCCCAATGAGCAGTTCTTC	CASSLLAGGPNEQFF	once	TRBD2	TRBJ2-1	TRBV7-3
TGTGCCAGCAGCCAAGATGACGGGGTTAGGGTCACCGGGGAGCTGTTTTTT	CASSQDDGVRVTGELFF	NA	NA	TRBJ2-2	TRBV14
TGTGCCAGCAGCTTAGAACTAGCGAACCAAGAGACCCAGTACTTC	CASSLELANQETQYF	NA	TRBD2	TRBJ2-5	TRBV7-9
TGCGCCAGCAGCCAAGCGCAACCCTTTCGAGGTGGGATGGGGGTTTACGAGCAGTACTTC	CASSQAQPFRGGMGVYEQYF	NA	NA	TRBJ2-7	TRBV4-1
TGTGCCAGCAGCTTAAGGGGGCGTTCTGGAAACACCATATATTTT	CASSLRGRSGNTIYF	NA	TRBD1	TRBJ1-3	TRBV13
TGTGCCAGCAGCTTAGTGTGGGACCCCACAAGGGCCCTTGTCAAGCAGTACTTC	CASSLVWDPTRALVKQYF	once	NA	TRBJ2-7	TRBV11-3
TGTGCCAGCGGACTAGAGGAGACCCAGTACTTC	CASGLEETQYF	NA	TRBD2	TRBJ2-5	TRBV6-5
TGTGCCAGCTCACCACCGGGGTTAGAGGGAGCGGGGTCGATCTACGAGCAGTACTTC	CASSPPGLEGAGSIYEQYF	once	TRBD2	TRBJ2-7	TRBV18
TGTGCCGGTGGACAGGGTAACAGCTACGAGCAGTACTTC	CAGGQGNSYEQYF	NA	TRBD1	TRBJ2-7	TRBV30
TGCGCCAGCAGCCAACCACTAGCGGAATACAATGAGCAGTTCTTC	CASSQPLAEYNEQFF	NA	TRBD2	TRBJ2-1	TRBV4-1
TGTGCCAGCAGTTACTCCCCTCCTAGCGGGAAATACGAGCAGTACTTC	CASSYSPPSGKYEQYF	NA	TRBD2	TRBJ2-7	TRBV6-5
TGTGCCAGCAGCAGAGGGACAGGGCGATCCTCCTACGAGCAGTACTTC	CASSRGTGRSSYEQYF	once	TRBD1	TRBJ2-7	TRBV5-4